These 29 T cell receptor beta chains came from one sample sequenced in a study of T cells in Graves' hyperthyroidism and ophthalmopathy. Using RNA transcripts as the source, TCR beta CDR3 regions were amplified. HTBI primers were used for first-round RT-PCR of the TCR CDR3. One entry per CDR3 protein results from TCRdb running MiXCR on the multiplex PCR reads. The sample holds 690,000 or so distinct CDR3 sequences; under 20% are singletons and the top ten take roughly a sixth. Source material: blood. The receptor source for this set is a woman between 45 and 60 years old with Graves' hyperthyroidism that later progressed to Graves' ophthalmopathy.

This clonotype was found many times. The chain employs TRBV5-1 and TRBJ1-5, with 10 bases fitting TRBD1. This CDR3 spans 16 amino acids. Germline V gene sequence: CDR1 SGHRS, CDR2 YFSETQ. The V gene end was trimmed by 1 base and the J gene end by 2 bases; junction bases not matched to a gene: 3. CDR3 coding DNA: TGCGCCAGCAGCTTGACCGGGACAGGGGGCAATCAGCCCCAGCATTTT. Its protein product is CASSLTGTGGNQPQHF.

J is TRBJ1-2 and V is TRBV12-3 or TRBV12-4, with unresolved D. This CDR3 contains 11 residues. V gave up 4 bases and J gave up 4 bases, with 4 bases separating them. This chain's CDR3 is CASSSIYGYTF. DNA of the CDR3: TGTGCCAGCAGTTCGATCTATGGCTACACCTTC.

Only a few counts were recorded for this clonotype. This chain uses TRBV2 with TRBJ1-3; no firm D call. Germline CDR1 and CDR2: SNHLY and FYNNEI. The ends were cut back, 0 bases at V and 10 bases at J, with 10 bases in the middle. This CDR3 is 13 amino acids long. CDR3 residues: CASSEARSGTIYF. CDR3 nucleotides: TGTGCCAGCAGTGAAGCCCGCTCGGGTACCATATATTTT.

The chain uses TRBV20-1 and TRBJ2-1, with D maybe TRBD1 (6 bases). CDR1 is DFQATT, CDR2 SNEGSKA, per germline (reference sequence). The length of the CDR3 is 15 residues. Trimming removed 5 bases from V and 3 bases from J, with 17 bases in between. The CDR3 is CSAELPGQYYNEQFF. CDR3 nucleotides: TGCAGTGCTGAACTCCCGGGACAATACTACAATGAGCAGTTCTTC.

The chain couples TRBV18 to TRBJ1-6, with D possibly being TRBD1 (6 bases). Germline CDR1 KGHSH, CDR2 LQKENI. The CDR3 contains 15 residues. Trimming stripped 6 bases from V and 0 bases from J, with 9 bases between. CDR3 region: CASSQGSSYNSPLHF. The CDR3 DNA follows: TGTGCCAGCTCCCAGGGGAGCTCCTATAATTCACCCCTCCACTTT. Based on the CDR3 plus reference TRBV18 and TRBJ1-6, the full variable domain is NAGVMQNPRHLVRRRGQEARLRCSPMKGHSHVYWYRQLPEEGLKFMVYLQKENIIDESGMPKERFSAEFPKEGPSILRIQQVVRGDSAAYFCASSQGSSYNSPLHFGNGTRLTVT.

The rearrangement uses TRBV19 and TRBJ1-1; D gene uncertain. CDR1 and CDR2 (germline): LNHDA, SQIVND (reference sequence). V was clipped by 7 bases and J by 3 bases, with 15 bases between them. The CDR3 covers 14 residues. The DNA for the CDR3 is TGTGCCAGTAAAGGCACGGATGGGGACACTGAAGCTTTCTTT. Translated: CASKGTDGDTEAFF.

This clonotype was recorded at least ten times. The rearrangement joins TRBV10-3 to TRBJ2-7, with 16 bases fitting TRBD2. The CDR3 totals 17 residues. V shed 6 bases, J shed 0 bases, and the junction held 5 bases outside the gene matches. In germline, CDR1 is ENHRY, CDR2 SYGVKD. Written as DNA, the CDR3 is TGTGCCATCAGCACCGGGACTAGCGGGGGGGCCTCCTACGAGCAGTACTTC. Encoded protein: CAISTGTSGGASYEQYF.

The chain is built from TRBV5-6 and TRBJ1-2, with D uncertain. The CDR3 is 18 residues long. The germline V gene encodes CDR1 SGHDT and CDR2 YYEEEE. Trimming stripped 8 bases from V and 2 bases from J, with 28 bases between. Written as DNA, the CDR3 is TGTGCCAGTACCATATTCATAGACCCCGGATTGGCAAACTATGGCTACACCTTC. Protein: CASTIFIDPGLANYGYTF.

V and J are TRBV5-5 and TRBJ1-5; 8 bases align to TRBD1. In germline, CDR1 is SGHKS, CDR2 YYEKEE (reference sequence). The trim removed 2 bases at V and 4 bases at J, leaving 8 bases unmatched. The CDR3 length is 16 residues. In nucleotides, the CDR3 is TGTGCCAGCAGCTTAAGACAGGGGATGACGAATCAGCCCCAGCATTTT. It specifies CASSLRQGMTNQPQHF.

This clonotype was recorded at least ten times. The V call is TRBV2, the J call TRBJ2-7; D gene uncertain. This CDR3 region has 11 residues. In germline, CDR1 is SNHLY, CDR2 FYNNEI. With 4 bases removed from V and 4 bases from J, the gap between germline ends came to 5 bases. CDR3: CASSGEYEQYF. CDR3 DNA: TGTGCCAGCAGTGGTGAATACGAGCAGTACTTC.

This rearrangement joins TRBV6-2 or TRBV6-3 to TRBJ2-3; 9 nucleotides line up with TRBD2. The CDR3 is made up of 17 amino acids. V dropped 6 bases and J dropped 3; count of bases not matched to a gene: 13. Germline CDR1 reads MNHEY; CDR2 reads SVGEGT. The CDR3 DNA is TGTGCCAGCAGGCCCACGGAAGCGGGGGGTCTAACAGATACGCAGTATTTT. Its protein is CASRPTEAGGLTDTQYF.

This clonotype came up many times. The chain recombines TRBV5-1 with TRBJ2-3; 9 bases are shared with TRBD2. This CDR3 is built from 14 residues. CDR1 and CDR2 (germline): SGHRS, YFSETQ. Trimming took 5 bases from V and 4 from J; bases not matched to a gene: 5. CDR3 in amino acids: CASRTAGGPDTQYF. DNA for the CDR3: TGCGCCAGCAGGACGGCGGGGGGGCCAGATACGCAGTATTTT.

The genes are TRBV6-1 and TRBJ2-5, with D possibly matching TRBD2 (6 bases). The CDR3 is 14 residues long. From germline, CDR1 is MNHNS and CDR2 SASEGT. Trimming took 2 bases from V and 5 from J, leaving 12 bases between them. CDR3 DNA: TGTGCCAGCAGTGAATCGTTTGGAGGGGAGACCCAGTACTTC. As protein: CASSESFGGETQYF.

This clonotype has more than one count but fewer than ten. CDR3 residues: CASSLVRGGDTQYF. The CDR3 DNA is TGTGCCAGCAGTTTGGTCCGAGGGGGAGATACGCAGTATTTT. The rearrangement links TRBV12-3 or TRBV12-4 to TRBJ2-3, with a tentative D call TRBD1 (6 bases). The CDR3 totals 14 residues. V was shortened by 3 bases and J by 5 bases, with 12 bases between the two germline ends.

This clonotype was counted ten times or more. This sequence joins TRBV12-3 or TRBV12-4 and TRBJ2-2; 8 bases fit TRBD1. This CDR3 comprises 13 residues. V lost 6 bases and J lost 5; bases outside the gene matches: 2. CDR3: CASSTGGTGELFF. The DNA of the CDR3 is TGTGCCAGCAGCACAGGGGGTACCGGGGAGCTGTTTTTT.

The DNA for the CDR3 is TGTGCCAGCAGCTTAGCGGGGGGAACTAATGAAAAACTGTTTTTT. Translation: CASSLAGGTNEKLFF. The V call is TRBV7-2, the J call TRBJ1-4; D is possibly TRBD1 (5 bases). Deletions cut 0 bases from V and 1 base from J, with 6 bases between. Germline V CDR1 and CDR2: SGHTA, FQGNSA. CDR3 length equals 15 residues.

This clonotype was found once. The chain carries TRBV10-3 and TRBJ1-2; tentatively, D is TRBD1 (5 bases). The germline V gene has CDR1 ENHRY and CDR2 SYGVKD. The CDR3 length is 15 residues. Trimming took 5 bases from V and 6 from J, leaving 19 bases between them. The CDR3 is CAISPGDGPTNGYTF. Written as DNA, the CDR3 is TGTGCCATCAGTCCGGGGGACGGTCCGACCAATGGCTACACCTTC.

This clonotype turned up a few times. The CDR3: CASSPYRGENSPLHF. As DNA, the CDR3 is TGTGCCAGCAGTCCTTACAGGGGGGAGAATTCACCCCTCCACTTT. The chain links TRBV27 to TRBJ1-6; TRBD1 matches at 8 bases. Germline loops: CDR1 MNHEY, CDR2 SMNVEV (reference sequence). The CDR3 totals 15 residues. The ends lost 5 bases at V and 7 bases at J; junction bases unmatched: 7.

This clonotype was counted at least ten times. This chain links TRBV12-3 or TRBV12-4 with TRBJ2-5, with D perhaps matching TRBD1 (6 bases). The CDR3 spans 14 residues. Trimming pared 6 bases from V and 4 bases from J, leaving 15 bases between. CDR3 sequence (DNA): TGTGCCAGCAGCCACAACAGGGAACGAGAGACCCAGTACTTC. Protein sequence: CASSHNRERETQYF.

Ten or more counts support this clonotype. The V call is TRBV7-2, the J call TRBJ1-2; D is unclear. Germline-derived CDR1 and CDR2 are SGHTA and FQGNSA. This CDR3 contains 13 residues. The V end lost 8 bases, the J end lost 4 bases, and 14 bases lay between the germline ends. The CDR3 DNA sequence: TGTGCCAGCCCCGGCGGTTCAACCTATGGCTACACCTTC. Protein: CASPGGSTYGYTF. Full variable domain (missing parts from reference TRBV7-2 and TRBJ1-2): GAGVSQSPSNKVTEKGKDVELRCDPISGHTALYWYRQSLGQGLEFLIYFQGNSAPDKSGLPSDRFSAERTGGSVSTLTIQRTQQEDSAVYLCASPGGSTYGYTFGSGTRLTVV.

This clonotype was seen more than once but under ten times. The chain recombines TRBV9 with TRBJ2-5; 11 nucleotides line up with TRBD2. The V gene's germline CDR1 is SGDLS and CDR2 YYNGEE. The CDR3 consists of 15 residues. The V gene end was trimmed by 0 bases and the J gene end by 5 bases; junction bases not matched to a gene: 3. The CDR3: CASSVGLAGYETQYF. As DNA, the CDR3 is TGTGCCAGCAGCGTAGGACTAGCGGGGTATGAGACCCAGTACTTC.

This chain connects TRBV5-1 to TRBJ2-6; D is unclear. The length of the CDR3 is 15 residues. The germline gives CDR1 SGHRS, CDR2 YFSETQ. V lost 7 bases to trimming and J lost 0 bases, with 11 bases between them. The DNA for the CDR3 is TGCGCCAGCTTACTGGGGAACTCTGGGGCCAACGTCCTGACTTTC. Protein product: CASLLGNSGANVLTF.

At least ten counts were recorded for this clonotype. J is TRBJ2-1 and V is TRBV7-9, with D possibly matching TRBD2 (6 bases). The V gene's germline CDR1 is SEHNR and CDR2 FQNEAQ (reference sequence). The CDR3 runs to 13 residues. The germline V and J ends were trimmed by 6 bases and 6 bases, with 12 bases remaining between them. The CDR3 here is CASSWQGGNEQFF. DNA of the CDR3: TGTGCCAGCAGTTGGCAGGGAGGCAATGAGCAGTTCTTC.

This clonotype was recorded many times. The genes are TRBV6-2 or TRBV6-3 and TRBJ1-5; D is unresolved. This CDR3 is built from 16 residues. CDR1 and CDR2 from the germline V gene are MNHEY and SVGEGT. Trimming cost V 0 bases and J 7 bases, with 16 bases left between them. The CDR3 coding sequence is TGTGCCAGCAGTTACTCGGTGGCCGCAGGCGGGCAGCCCCAGCATTTT. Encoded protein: CASSYSVAAGGQPQHF.

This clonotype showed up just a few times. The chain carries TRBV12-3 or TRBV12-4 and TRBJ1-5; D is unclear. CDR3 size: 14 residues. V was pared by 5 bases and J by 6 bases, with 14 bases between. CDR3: CASSAGSTIQPQHF. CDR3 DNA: TGTGCCAGCAGTGCTGGTTCAACTATTCAGCCCCAGCATTTT.

In nucleotides, the CDR3 is TGTGCCAGCAGTTTAAGAAGGGCCAACACTGAAGCTTTCTTT. Protein sequence: CASSLRRANTEAFF. The chain joins TRBV12-3 or TRBV12-4 to TRBJ1-1; D is ambiguous. V was trimmed by 2 bases and J by 2 bases, leaving 9 bases between them. This CDR3 is built from 14 residues.

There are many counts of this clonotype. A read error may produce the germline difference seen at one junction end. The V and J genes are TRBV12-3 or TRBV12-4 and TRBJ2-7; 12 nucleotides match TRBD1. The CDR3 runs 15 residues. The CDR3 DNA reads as TGTGCCAGCAGTCTAGCGGGACAGGGGGCCGACGAGCAGTACTTC. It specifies CASSLAGQGADEQYF.

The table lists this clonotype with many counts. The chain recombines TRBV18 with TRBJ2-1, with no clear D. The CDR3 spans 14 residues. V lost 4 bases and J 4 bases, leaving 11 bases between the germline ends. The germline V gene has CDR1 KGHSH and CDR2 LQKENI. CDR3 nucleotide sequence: TGTGCCAGCTCACGTGCCAAAGGGTACAATGAGCAGTTCTTC. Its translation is CASSRAKGYNEQFF.

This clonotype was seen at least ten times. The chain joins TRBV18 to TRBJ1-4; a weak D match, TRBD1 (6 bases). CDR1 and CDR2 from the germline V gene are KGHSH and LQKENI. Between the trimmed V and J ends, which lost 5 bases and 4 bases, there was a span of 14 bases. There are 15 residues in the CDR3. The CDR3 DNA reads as TGTGCCAGCTCAGCTCCAGGGGACCTTAATGAAAAACTGTTTTTT. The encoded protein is CASSAPGDLNEKLFF. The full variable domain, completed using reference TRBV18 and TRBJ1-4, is NAGVMQNPRHLVRRRGQEARLRCSPMKGHSHVYWYRQLPEEGLKFMVYLQKENIIDESGMPKERFSAEFPKEGPSILRIQQVVRGDSAAYFCASSAPGDLNEKLFFGSGTQLSVL.